These 25 T cell receptor beta chains share one sample of origin, sequenced in a study of CD8+CD57+ T cells in acquired aplastic anemia. Template material for TCR beta VDJ and CDR3 profiling consisted of genomic DNA. TCRdb reprocessed the reads with MiXCR, giving one entry per CDR3 protein. This sample has hundreds of thousands of distinct CDR3 sequences; roughly half occur once, and the top ten carry approximately 8%. Sequencing was performed on sorted CD4+, CD8+, or CD8+CD57+ T cells (not recorded which) from PBMCs. These receptors came from a human donor with severe aplastic anemia or a healthy control (not recorded which).

This clonotype turned up a few times. The CDR3 ends on some other residue instead of the conserved phenylalanine or tryptophan, so this is likely a read error. This chain connects TRBV4-3 to TRBJ2-3; TRBD2 matches at 9 bases. There are 18 residues in the CDR3. The J segment lost 2 bases and the V segment lost 1 base, leaving 10 bases of the junction unmatched. Looked up from germline, CDR1 is LGHNA and CDR2 is YSLEER. The CDR3 loop is CASSQGLAALPDTDTQYL. CDR3 in DNA: TGCGCCAGCAGCCAAGGACTAGCGGCCCTTCCGGACACAGATACGCAGTATCTT.

In this sample, this clonotype turned up many times. This sequence joins TRBV7-2 and TRBJ1-1; no clear D gene. The V gene's germline CDR1 is SGHTA and CDR2 FQGNSA. Trimming pared 5 bases from V and 2 bases from J, leaving 9 bases between. The CDR3 runs 13 residues. For the CDR3, the DNA is TGTGCCAGCAGCCCGCGGACCAACACTGAAGCTTTCTTT. Protein product: CASSPRTNTEAFF.

In its sample, this clonotype was seen many times. V and J are TRBV7-3 and TRBJ2-5; 8 positions agree with TRBD1. The trim removed 6 bases at V and 5 bases at J, leaving 8 bases unmatched. The CDR3 is 14 amino acids. Germline lookup yields CDR1 SGHTA and CDR2 FQGTGA. CDR3 amino acids: CASSSTGVLETQYF. The DNA for the CDR3 is TGTGCCAGCAGTTCGACAGGGGTTCTGGAGACCCAGTACTTC.

The chain has TRBV7-9 and TRBJ2-1; D gene unclear. Trimming stripped 5 bases from V and 5 bases from J, with 16 bases between. Looked up from germline, CDR1 is SEHNR and CDR2 is FQNEAQ (reference sequence). CDR3 length equals 15 residues. This CDR3 is CASSLDTTVHNEQFF. As DNA, the CDR3 is TGTGCCAGCAGCCTGGATACAACGGTTCACAATGAGCAGTTCTTC.

This clonotype came up many times. The gene calls are TRBV7-9 and TRBJ2-1; 14 nucleotides match TRBD2. The germline gives CDR1 SEHNR, CDR2 FQNEAQ (reference sequence). V lost 5 bases and J lost 7; bases outside the gene matches: 4. This CDR3 is built from 15 residues. This CDR3 reads CASSARLAGGNEQFF. The CDR3, as DNA: TGTGCCAGCAGCGCGAGACTAGCGGGGGGGAATGAGCAGTTCTTC.

This clonotype turned up a few times. V gene TRBV24-1 combines with J gene TRBJ2-5; D is ambiguous. The V end lost 3 bases, the J end lost 5 bases, and 15 bases lay between the germline ends. In germline, CDR1 is KGHDR, CDR2 SFDVKD. This CDR3 is built from 15 residues. CDR3 region: CATSDPSEYRETQYF. In nucleotides, the CDR3 is TGTGCCACCAGTGATCCGTCGGAGTATCGGGAGACCCAGTACTTC.

This clonotype was detected only once. V and J are TRBV7-9 and TRBJ1-3, with 7 bases fitting TRBD1. The trim removed 3 bases at V and 3 bases at J, leaving 5 bases unmatched. Germline V gene lookup returns CDR1 SEHNR and CDR2 FQNEAQ (reference sequence). The CDR3 consists of 15 residues. In DNA form, the CDR3 reads TGTGCCAGCAGCTTGAGGGGGCTCGATGGAAACACCATATATTTT. As protein: CASSLRGLDGNTIYF.

This clonotype showed up many times. V usage is TRBV7-8 and J usage is TRBJ1-6; TRBD1 aligns across 9 bases. CDR1 and CDR2 from the germline V gene are SGHVS and FQNEAQ. V lost 5 bases and J lost 2; bases outside the gene matches: 10. The CDR3 covers 18 residues. The CDR3 sequence is CASSHRSTGGTYNSPLHF. The CDR3 nucleotides are TGTGCCAGCAGCCACCGGAGTACAGGGGGCACCTATAATTCACCCCTCCACTTT.

The chain uses TRBV7-9 and TRBJ2-5; tentatively, D is TRBD1 (6 bases). TRBJ2-7 matches the DNA end more closely, so the J call is doubtful. From germline, CDR1 is SEHNR and CDR2 FQNEAQ (reference sequence). The CDR3 totals 14 residues. The DNA of the CDR3 is TGTGCCAGCAGCCCCCGGGACACGGTCGACGAGCAGTACTTC. Encoded protein: CASSPRDTVDEQYF.

The chain combines TRBV2 with TRBJ1-2; D is uncertain. Germline lookup yields CDR1 SNHLY and CDR2 FYNNEI. Deletions cut 6 bases from V and 4 bases from J, with 12 bases between. There are 13 residues in the CDR3. The CDR3 DNA reads as TGTGCCAGCAGAAGTTACAAGATCTATGGCTACACCTTC. It specifies CASRSYKIYGYTF. The full variable domain, completed using reference TRBV2 and TRBJ1-2, is EPEVTQTPSHQVTQMGQEVILRCVPISNHLYFYWYRQILGQKVEFLVSFYNNEISEKSEIFDDQFSVERPDGSNFTLKIRSTKLEDSAMYFCASRSYKIYGYTFGSGTRLTVV.

The chain has TRBV2 and TRBJ2-2; perhaps D is TRBD1 or TRBD2 (5 bases each). The CDR3 totals 13 residues. Per the germline V gene, CDR1 is SNHLY and CDR2 is FYNNEI. With 6 bases removed from V and 8 bases from J, the gap between germline ends came to 13 bases. The CDR3 sequence: CASRGDGTGELFF. Here the CDR3 DNA reads TGTGCCAGCAGGGGGGACGGGACGGGGGAGCTGTTTTTT. Together with reference TRBV2 and TRBJ2-2, the CDR3 gives the full variable domain: EPEVTQTPSHQVTQMGQEVILRCVPISNHLYFYWYRQILGQKVEFLVSFYNNEISEKSEIFDDQFSVERPDGSNFTLKIRSTKLEDSAMYFCASRGDGTGELFFGEGSRLTVL.

This clonotype has only a few counts. This chain joins TRBV29-1 and TRBJ2-5; 7 positions agree with TRBD2. CDR1 and CDR2 (germline): SQVTM, ANQGSEA. Germline trimming cut 6 bases from V and 2 bases from J; bases unmatched to any gene: 3. The CDR3 totals 12 residues. The CDR3 sequence is CSVLRGQETQYF. CDR3 DNA: TGCAGCGTGCTGCGGGGGCAAGAGACCCAGTACTTC.

The rearrangement links TRBV14 to TRBJ1-4; no definite D call. This CDR3 has 12 amino acids. The germline V and J ends were trimmed by 3 bases and 10 bases, with 9 bases remaining between them. Looked up from germline, CDR1 is SGHDN and CDR2 is FVKESK. The CDR3 bases are TGTGCCAGCAGCCAGGTCATAGGAAAACTGTTTTTT. Amino acids: CASSQVIGKLFF.

Only a few counts were recorded for this clonotype. The chain has TRBV25-1 and TRBJ2-1, with 11 bases matching TRBD2. This CDR3 spans 19 amino acids. V shed 5 bases and J 3 bases; nucleotides not matched to a gene: 15. Per the germline V gene, CDR1 is MGHDK and CDR2 is SYGVNS. DNA of the CDR3: TGTGCCAGCAGTCCCGGCCCCTTGACTAGCGGGACGCACTACAATGAGCAGTTCTTC. Protein product: CASSPGPLTSGTHYNEQFF.

The V and J genes are TRBV7-2 and TRBJ2-7, with 11 bases fitting TRBD1. Germline-derived CDR1 and CDR2 are SGHTA and FQGNSA. J lost 1 base, V lost 1 base, and 3 bases had no gene match. The CDR3 length is 16 residues. DNA of the CDR3: TGTGCCAGCAGCTTAGATGGGACAGGGGGATCCTACGAGCAGTACTTC. Its translation: CASSLDGTGGSYEQYF.

This clonotype was seen a single time. One junction end does not reproduce the germline sequence, and a read error may be involved. The CDR3 DNA sequence: TGTGCCTGCAGCCAGGGACTAGCGAGAGAGCAGTTCTTC. Its protein product is CACSQGLAREQFF. The J gene is TRBJ2-1, the V gene TRBV7-2; 10 nucleotides align to TRBD2. This CDR3 is built from 13 residues. Germline CDR1 is SGHTA and CDR2 is FQGNSA.

The genes are TRBV9 and TRBJ1-2; 7 bases are shared with TRBD1. Germline lookup yields CDR1 SGDLS and CDR2 YYNGEE. J lost 0 bases, V lost 3 bases, and 8 bases had no gene match. This CDR3 is 16 amino acids long. The CDR3 DNA follows: TGTGCCAGCAGCGATGGGACAGTGAGGGCTAACTATGGCTACACCTTC. It yields the protein CASSDGTVRANYGYTF.

As to this clonotype: An end of the junction does not agree with germline; a read error may underlie this. J is TRBJ2-7 and V is TRBV24-1, with 7 bases identical to TRBD2. The germline CDR1 and CDR2 sequences are KGHDR and SFDVKD. The CDR3 runs 17 residues. CDR3 coding DNA: TGTGCCACCAGTGATTATGAAAAGGGGACTACAACCTACGAGCGGTACTTC. Translated, it gives CATSDYEKGTTTYERYF.

The J gene is TRBJ1-1, the V gene TRBV29-1, with D perhaps matching TRBD1 (5 bases). The CDR3 consists of 12 residues. Germline V gene data show CDR1 as SQVTM and CDR2 as ANQGSEA. Deletions cut 7 bases from V and 2 bases from J, with 11 bases between. The CDR3 region is CSGDRLNTEAFF. The CDR3 region has the DNA TGCAGCGGCGACAGACTAAACACTGAAGCTTTCTTT. Complete variable domain (other parts from reference TRBV29-1 and TRBJ1-1): SAVISQKPSRDICQRGTSLTIQCQVDSQVTMMFWYRQQPGQSLTLIATANQGSEATYESGFVIDKFPISRPNLTFSTLTVSNMSPEDSSIYLCSGDRLNTEAFFGQGTRLTVV.

The sample holds many counts of this clonotype. The junction does not match germline at one end; this may be a read error. The genes are TRBV7-7 and TRBJ2-2; a weak D match, TRBD2 (5 bases). Germline CDR1 SSHAT, CDR2 FNYEAQ (reference sequence). The CDR3 is made up of 16 amino acids. CDR3 in amino acids: CASSLVSGVNTGELFF. CDR3 sequence (DNA): TGTGCTAGCAGCTTAGTTTCCGGGGTCAACACCGGGGAGCTGTTTTTT.

The CDR3 coding sequence is TGTGCCAGTAGTATAGGCAGAGAGACCCAGTACTTC. Its translation: CASSIGRETQYF. The chain employs TRBV19 and TRBJ2-5; no definite D call. The CDR3 length is 12 residues. Trimming cost V 1 base and J 4 bases, with 4 bases left between them. Germline loops: CDR1 LNHDA, CDR2 SQIVND (reference sequence). Filled out from reference TRBV19 and TRBJ2-5, the complete variable domain reads DGGITQSPKYLFRKEGQNVTLSCEQNLNHDAMYWYRQDPGQGLRLIYYSQIVNDFQKGDIAEGYSVSREKKESFPLTVTSAQKNPTAFYLCASSIGRETQYFGPGTRLLVL.

In its sample, this clonotype was seen many times. This chain connects TRBV7-9 to TRBJ2-7; possibly TRBD2 for D (5 bases). Per germline, CDR1 SEHNR and CDR2 FQNEAQ (reference sequence). There are 13 residues in the CDR3. The ends were cut back, 5 bases at V and 7 bases at J, with 15 bases in the middle. CDR3 loop: CASSQDGKREQYF. The CDR3 DNA follows: TGTGCCAGCAGCCAAGACGGGAAGAGAGAGCAGTACTTC.

Remarks on this clonotype: One end of the junction varies from germline; a read error may be responsible. For the CDR3, the DNA is TGCGCCAGCGGTGCCAGGCTGAACACTGAAGCTTTCTTT. It specifies CASGARLNTEAFF. The chain joins TRBV2 to TRBJ1-1; D unclear. Germline CDR1 is SNHLY and CDR2 is FYNNEI. The CDR3 consists of 13 residues.

The genes are TRBV7-9 and TRBJ2-5, with 7 bases aligning to TRBD2. This CDR3 is built from 16 residues. CDR1 and CDR2 (germline): SEHNR, FQNEAQ (reference sequence). V gave up 3 bases and J gave up 5 bases; unmatched junction bases: 12. The CDR3 DNA follows: TGTGCCAGCAGCTTGGGACTATACGGGTCGATGGAGACCCAGTACTTC. It is translated as CASSLGLYGSMETQYF.

This sequence joins TRBV24-1 and TRBJ2-5; tentatively, D is TRBD1 (7 bases). The CDR3 spans 17 residues. Trimming cost V 6 bases and J 4 bases, with 23 bases left between them. From germline, CDR1 is KGHDR and CDR2 SFDVKD. CDR3 in DNA: TGTGCCACCAGTCAGGGGTTTTTGGCAGGGGGGAGAGAGACCCAGTACTTC. Translated: CATSQGFLAGGRETQYF.